The source of this T cell receptor beta chain is a study of blood T cell repertoires in COVID-19. For the study at large: Samples taken during acute and convalescent COVID-19 were collected in the United States, Italy and Spain. Sample material is recorded as cDNA or gDNA derived from T cells, B-cell-depleted T cells, or PBMCs.

The CDR3 extends over 11 amino acids. Germline V CDR1 and CDR2: MNHNY, SVGAGI (reference sequence). V lost 6 bases, J lost 7 bases, and 8 bases lay in between. In the source study's methods: Nucleated cell number was recorded as an estimate derived from reference gene primer amplification. Libraries were prepared by immunoSEQ multiplex PCR; TCRdb keeps only in-frame clonotypes and omits some of them. D and trimming come from the DNA, and the V and J calls and clone size come from that table. The sample holds about 170,000 clones, 85% seen once. The sequenced material came from peripheral blood. The TCR comes from a human donor with acute or convalescent COVID-19. The donor label of this sample is uncertain. This chain uses TRBV6-6 with TRBJ2-3; D is undetermined. The DNA of the CDR3 is TGTGCCAGCAGCGAAGCGAATACGCAGTATTTT. Amino acid sequence: CASSEANTQYF.